A selection of T cell receptor beta chains follows, all from one sample in a study of blood T cell repertoires in COVID-19. Assay used: immunoSEQ multiplex PCR; TCRdb lists only in-frame clones, some missing. The sample lists some 290,000 clones, 89% occurring once. The sample was PBMCs or T cells enriched from blood (not recorded which). Receptors originate from a woman aged 25-40 years who had recovered from COVID-19. The CDR3 runs from the conserved cysteine through the conserved F or W. A D gene is named only where the DNA matches it firmly. Where a row states a size, it is once, few, many or the class of an expanded clone; other rows omit it.

v_call	clone_size	j_call	d_call	cdr3_aa	cdr3_nt
TRBV18	.	TRBJ1-5	.	CASSPTRQDSLGNQPQHF	TGTGCCAGCTCACCAACGAGACAGGACAGCCTTGGCAATCAGCCCCAGCATTTT
TRBV18	few	TRBJ2-7	.	CASSPLADSYEQYF	TGTGCCAGCTCACCCCTGGCGGATTCCTACGAGCAGTACTTC
TRBV5-1	.	TRBJ2-7	.	CASSLAGGHEQYF	TGCGCCAGCAGCTTGGCGGGGGGCCACGAGCAGTACTTC
TRBV10-1	.	TRBJ2-1	TRBD1	CASTGQGVWFF	TGCGCCAGCACGGGACAGGGGGTATGGTTCTTC
TRBV27	.	TRBJ2-2	TRBD1	CASSFPRTGDTGELFF	TGTGCCAGCAGTTTCCCTCGGACAGGGGACACCGGGGAGCTGTTTTTT
TRBV2	.	TRBJ1-1	.	CASSGPPRRGGFHIEAFF	TGTGCCAGCAGCGGACCCCCACGAAGAGGAGGATTTCATATTGAAGCTTTCTTT
TRBV2	.	TRBJ1-1	.	CAGTVNRDHEMNTEAFF	TGTGCCGGAACCGTAAACAGGGATCATGAGATGAACACTGAAGCTTTCTTT
TRBV6-6	.	TRBJ2-5	TRBD2	CASKREGVETQYF	TGTGCCAGCAAGCGGGAGGGTGTCGAGACCCAGTACTTC
TRBV10-3	.	TRBJ1-2	.	CAISESPGVGYTF	TGTGCCATCAGTGAGTCGCCAGGGGTTGGCTACACCTTC
TRBV19	once	TRBJ2-3	.	CASRDTATDTQYF	TGTGCCAGCCGGGACACCGCGACAGATACGCAGTATTTT
TRBV4-2	.	TRBJ2-1	.	CASRFDPSSYNEQFF	TGTGCCAGCAGATTCGATCCGAGCTCCTACAATGAGCAGTTCTTC
TRBV7-6	.	TRBJ2-1	.	CASSTRQVGDNEQFF	TGTGCCAGCAGCACCCGACAGGTCGGGGACAATGAGCAGTTCTTC
TRBV4-3	once	TRBJ2-7	.	CASSQGTVSYEQYF	TGCGCCAGCAGCCAAGGGACAGTCTCCTACGAGCAGTACTTC
TRBV28	.	TRBJ2-7	.	CASSATGIEQYF	TGTGCCAGCAGTGCCACAGGGATCGAGCAGTACTTC
TRBV2	.	TRBJ2-3	.	CASSVDSPTDTQYF	TGTGCCAGCAGTGTAGACAGCCCCACAGATACGCAGTATTTT
TRBV11-2	.	TRBJ2-1	TRBD2	CASTSRAGVNYNEQFF	TGTGCCAGCACCTCCCGGGCGGGAGTAAACTACAATGAGCAGTTCTTC
TRBV28	few	TRBJ1-3	.	CASSPRGSGNTIYF	TGTGCCAGCAGTCCCAGGGGCTCTGGAAACACCATATATTTT
TRBV11-2	.	TRBJ2-1	.	CASSLNRWSKGGNNEQFF	TGTGCCAGCAGCTTAAACAGGTGGTCGAAGGGTGGGAACAATGAGCAGTTCTTC
TRBV28	.	TRBJ2-5	.	CASNEEWWETQYF	TGTGCCAGCAACGAAGAGTGGTGGGAGACCCAGTACTTC
TRBV27	.	TRBJ1-1	.	CASSWDTLGRTEAFF	TGTGCCAGCAGTTGGGACACTCTGGGACGGACTGAAGCTTTCTTT
TRBV9	.	TRBJ2-3	TRBD2	CASSVVSGSRADTQYF	TGTGCCAGCAGCGTAGTTAGCGGGAGTCGCGCAGATACGCAGTATTTT
TRBV19	.	TRBJ2-6	TRBD2	CASSIGYGLAESSGANVLTF	TGTGCCAGTAGTATAGGCTACGGACTAGCGGAGTCCTCTGGGGCCAACGTCCTGACTTTC
TRBV10-3	.	TRBJ2-7	.	CAISEFRLIGSYEQYF	TGTGCCATCAGTGAGTTTCGGCTGATCGGGTCCTACGAGCAGTACTTC
TRBV3-1/TRBV3-2	.	TRBJ1-2	TRBD1	CASSWDRGYGYTF	TGTGCCAGCAGCTGGGACAGGGGCTATGGCTACACCTTC
TRBV3-1/TRBV3-2	.	TRBJ2-1	.	CASSYPGYYDEQFF	TGTGCCAGCAGCTACCCAGGATATTACGATGAGCAGTTCTTC
TRBV20-1	.	TRBJ2-4	.	CSANRDIQYF	TGCAGTGCTAACCGGGACATTCAGTACTTC
TRBV6-5	.	TRBJ1-2	TRBD1	CASSYEGGLQYYGYTF	TGTGCCAGCAGTTACGAAGGGGGCCTTCAGTACTATGGCTACACCTTC
TRBV12-3/TRBV12-4	.	TRBJ2-5	.	CASMGGETQYF	TGTGCCAGCATGGGGGGAGAGACCCAGTACTTC
TRBV7-9	.	TRBJ1-1	TRBD1	CASSLWGPGGNTEAFF	TGTGCCAGCAGCTTATGGGGCCCAGGGGGCAACACTGAAGCTTTCTTT
TRBV12-5	.	TRBJ1-3	TRBD1	CASGRYMTGRGNTIYF	TGTGCTAGTGGCCGCTATATGACAGGGCGCGGAAACACCATATATTTT
TRBV5-1	.	TRBJ2-7	.	CASSLVYRSSHEQYF	TGCGCCAGCAGCTTGGTTTACAGGTCGTCTCACGAGCAGTACTTC
TRBV18	.	TRBJ2-3	.	CASSPPRAGPSHTQYF	TGTGCCAGCTCACCACCGCGGGCGGGGCCGTCACATACGCAGTATTTT
TRBV27	.	TRBJ2-5	TRBD1	CASSPRTGELETQYF	TGTGCCAGCAGTCCACGGACAGGGGAGTTGGAGACCCAGTACTTC
TRBV28	.	TRBJ1-2	.	CASSLWGTNGNYGYTF	TGTGCCAGCAGTTTATGGGGGACAAACGGAAACTATGGCTACACCTTC
TRBV2	.	TRBJ2-7	TRBD1	CASSRQGSYEQYF	TGTGCCAGCAGCAGACAGGGAAGCTACGAGCAGTACTTC
TRBV4-1	once	TRBJ2-7	TRBD2	CASSSPGLAGVPYEQYF	TGCGCCAGCAGCTCCCCAGGCCTAGCGGGGGTCCCCTACGAGCAGTACTTC
TRBV19	.	TRBJ2-3	.	CASSTSGAPHTDTQYF	TGTGCCAGTAGTACCTCGGGAGCCCCCCACACAGATACGCAGTATTTT
TRBV29-1	.	TRBJ2-3	TRBD2	CSVGGSTDTQYF	TGCAGCGTGGGGGGGAGCACAGATACGCAGTATTTT
TRBV4-3	.	TRBJ2-7	TRBD2	CASSQAPVAGAYEQYF	TGCGCCAGCAGCCAGGCCCCGGTAGCGGGAGCCTACGAGCAGTACTTC
TRBV7-9	.	TRBJ1-3	.	CASSLAPGQGHTIYF	TGTGCCAGCAGCTTAGCTCCAGGTCAGGGGCACACCATATATTTT
TRBV28	.	TRBJ2-7	.	CASSFPAAVTYEQYF	TGTGCCAGCAGTTTCCCAGCGGCGGTTACCTACGAGCAGTACTTC
TRBV7-2	once	TRBJ2-1	.	CASSFGAEEQFF	TGTGCCAGCAGCTTTGGAGCGGAAGAGCAGTTCTTC
TRBV11-3	few	TRBJ2-7	.	CASSRGWEQYF	TGTGCCAGCAGCAGGGGCTGGGAGCAGTACTTC
TRBV6-5	.	TRBJ1-1	.	CASSYTSGTEAFF	TGTGCCAGCAGTTATACCTCGGGCACTGAAGCTTTCTTT
TRBV6-5	few	TRBJ1-1	.	CASTAGFSGEAFF	TGTGCCAGCACCGCGGGTTTTTCCGGTGAAGCTTTCTTT
TRBV5-1	.	TRBJ2-7	.	CASRLSRDNSYEQYF	TGCGCCAGCAGGCTTTCCCGGGACAACTCCTACGAGCAGTACTTC
TRBV5-1	.	TRBJ1-1	TRBD1	CASGQVNTEAFF	TGCGCCAGTGGACAGGTGAACACTGAAGCTTTCTTT
TRBV28	.	TRBJ2-7	TRBD2	CASTSRTSGSRLAYEQYF	TGTGCCAGCACCTCCCGGACTAGCGGGAGCCGACTGGCCTACGAGCAGTACTTC
TRBV10-3	.	TRBJ2-7	TRBD1	CAISKTGESYEQYF	TGTGCCATCAGTAAGACAGGGGAAAGCTACGAGCAGTACTTC
TRBV19	.	TRBJ1-3	TRBD1	CASRGQNSGNTIYF	TGTGCCAGCCGGGGACAGAACTCCGGAAACACCATATATTTT
TRBV18	.	TRBJ1-1	.	CASSPPGSATEAFF	TGTGCCAGCTCACCACCGGGGAGTGCCACTGAAGCTTTCTTT
TRBV5-1	.	TRBJ2-7	TRBD2	CASSPALAGSYEQYF	TGCGCCAGCAGCCCCGCACTAGCGGGTTCCTACGAGCAGTACTTC
TRBV7-9	once	TRBJ1-2	TRBD1	CASSLLRGLRGNYGYTF	TGTGCCAGCAGCCTCCTCAGGGGGCTTAGGGGTAACTATGGCTACACCTTC
TRBV29-1	.	TRBJ2-3	TRBD1	CSATGTGGADTQYF	TGCAGCGCCACCGGGACAGGGGGCGCAGATACGCAGTATTTT
TRBV14	.	TRBJ2-2	.	CASSQTREKERVGELFF	TGTGCCAGCAGCCAAACTCGGGAGAAGGAGAGAGTCGGGGAGCTGTTTTTT